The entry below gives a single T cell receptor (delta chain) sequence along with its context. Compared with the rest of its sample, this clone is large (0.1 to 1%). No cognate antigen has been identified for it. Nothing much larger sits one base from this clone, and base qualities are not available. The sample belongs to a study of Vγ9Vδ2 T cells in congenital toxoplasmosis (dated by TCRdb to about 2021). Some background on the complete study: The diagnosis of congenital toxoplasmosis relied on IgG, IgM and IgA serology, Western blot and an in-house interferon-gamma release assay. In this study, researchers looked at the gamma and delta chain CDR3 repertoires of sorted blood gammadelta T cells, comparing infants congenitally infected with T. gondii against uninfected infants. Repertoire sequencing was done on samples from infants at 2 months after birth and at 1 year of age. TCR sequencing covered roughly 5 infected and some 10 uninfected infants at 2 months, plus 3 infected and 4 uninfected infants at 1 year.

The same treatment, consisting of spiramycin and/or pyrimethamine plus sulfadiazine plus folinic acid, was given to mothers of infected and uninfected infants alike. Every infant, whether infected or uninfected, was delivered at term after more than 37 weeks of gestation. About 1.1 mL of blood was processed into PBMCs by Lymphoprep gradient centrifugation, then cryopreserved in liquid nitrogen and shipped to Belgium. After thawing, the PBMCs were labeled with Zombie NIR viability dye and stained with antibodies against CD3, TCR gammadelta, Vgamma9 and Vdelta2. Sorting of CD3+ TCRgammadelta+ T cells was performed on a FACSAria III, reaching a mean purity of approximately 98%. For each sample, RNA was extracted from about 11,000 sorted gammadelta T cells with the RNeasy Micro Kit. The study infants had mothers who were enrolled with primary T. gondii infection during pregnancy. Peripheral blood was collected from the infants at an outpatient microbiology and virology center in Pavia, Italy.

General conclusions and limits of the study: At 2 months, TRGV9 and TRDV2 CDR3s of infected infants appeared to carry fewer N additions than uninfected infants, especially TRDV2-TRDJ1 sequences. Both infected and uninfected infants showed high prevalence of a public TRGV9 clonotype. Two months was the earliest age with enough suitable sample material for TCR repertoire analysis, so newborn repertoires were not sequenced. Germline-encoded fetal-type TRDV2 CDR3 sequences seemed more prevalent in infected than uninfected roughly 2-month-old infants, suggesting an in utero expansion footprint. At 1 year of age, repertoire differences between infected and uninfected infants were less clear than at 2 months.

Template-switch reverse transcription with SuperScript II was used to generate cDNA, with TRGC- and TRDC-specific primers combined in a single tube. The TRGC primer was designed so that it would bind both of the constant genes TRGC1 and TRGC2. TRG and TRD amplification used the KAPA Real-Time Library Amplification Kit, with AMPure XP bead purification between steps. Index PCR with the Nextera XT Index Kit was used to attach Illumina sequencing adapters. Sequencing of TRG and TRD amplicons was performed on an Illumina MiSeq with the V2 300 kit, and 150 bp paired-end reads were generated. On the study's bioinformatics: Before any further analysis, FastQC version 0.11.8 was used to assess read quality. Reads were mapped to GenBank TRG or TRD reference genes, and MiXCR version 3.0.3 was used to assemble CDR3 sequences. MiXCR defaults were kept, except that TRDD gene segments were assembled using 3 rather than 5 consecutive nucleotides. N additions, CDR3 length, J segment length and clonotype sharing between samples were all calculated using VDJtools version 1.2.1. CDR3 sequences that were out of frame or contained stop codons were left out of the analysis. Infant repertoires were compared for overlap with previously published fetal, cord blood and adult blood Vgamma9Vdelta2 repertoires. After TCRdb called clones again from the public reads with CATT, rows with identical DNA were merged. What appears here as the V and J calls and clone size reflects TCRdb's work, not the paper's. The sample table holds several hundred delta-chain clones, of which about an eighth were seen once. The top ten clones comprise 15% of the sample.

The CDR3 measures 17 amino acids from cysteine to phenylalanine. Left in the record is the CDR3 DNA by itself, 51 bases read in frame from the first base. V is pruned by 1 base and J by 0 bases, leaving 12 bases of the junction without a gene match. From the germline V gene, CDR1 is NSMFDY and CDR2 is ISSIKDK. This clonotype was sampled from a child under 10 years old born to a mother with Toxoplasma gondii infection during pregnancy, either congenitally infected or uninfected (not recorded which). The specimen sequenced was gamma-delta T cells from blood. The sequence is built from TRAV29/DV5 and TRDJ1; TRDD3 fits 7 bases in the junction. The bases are TGTGCAGCAAGCCTCGCGCGGGGGATCTCGTACACCGATAAACTCATCTTT. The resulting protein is CAASLARGISYTDKLIF.